The 2 T cell receptor beta chains reported below all come from one sample, sequenced in a study of blood T cell repertoires in COVID-19. TCRdb's copy holds only in-frame clones and misses some; the assay was immunoSEQ multiplex PCR. The sample lists under 150,000 clones; 75% to 90% were seen once. Specimen: PBMCs or T cells enriched from blood (not recorded which). Source of these receptors: a woman between 45 and 60 years old who had recovered from COVID-19.

This clone was recorded many times. The rearrangement joins TRBV12-3 or TRBV12-4 to TRBJ1-3; D is perhaps TRBD1 (6 bases). The CDR3 runs 13 residues. The ends were cut back, 6 bases at V and 4 bases at J, with 10 bases in the middle. The CDR3 loop is CASRDDRGNTIYF. CDR3 in DNA: TGTGCCAGCAGGGACGACAGGGGAAACACCATATATTTT.

This clone occurred a few times. The chain has TRBV2 and TRBJ1-5; TRBD1 aligns across 10 bases. Germline V gene data show CDR1 as SNHLY and CDR2 as FYNNEI. The CDR3 runs 16 residues. V gave up 3 bases and J gave up 6 bases; unmatched junction bases: 8. The CDR3 spells CASSDETGGGGQPQHF. DNA of the CDR3: TGTGCCAGCAGTGACGAGACAGGGGGCGGCGGTCAGCCCCAGCATTTT.